This TCR beta chain originates from a study of PD-L1 blockade in urothelial cancer (dated by TCRdb to the late 2010s). Turning to the overall study: Every patient began therapy in the mid-2010s and was given atezolizumab 1,200 mg intravenously every 3 weeks. About nine tenths of the roughly 29 patients were males with bladder-origin urothelial cancer, and about 65% of the roughly 30 reported a prior smoking history. Patients had an ECOG performance status of 0 or 1 and had received between 0 and 3 prior chemotherapy regimens. Blood samples were analyzed at 3 weeks after treatment start (second dose) and at 6 weeks after treatment start. Blood samples yielded a median of about 150,000 T cells and roughly 80,000 unique TCRs, with median clonality roughly 0.084. The study was an exploratory multi-omic analysis of somatic, immune and clinical correlates of response to PD-L1 blockade with atezolizumab in urothelial cancer. Pretreatment tumor samples, along with matched peripheral blood serially collected before and after atezolizumab treatment, were subjected to TCR sequencing. Durable clinical benefit was defined as progression-free survival longer than 6 months, and TCR features were also tested against progression-free and overall survival. In the same patients, whole exome sequencing and RNA sequencing of pretreatment tumors were performed in addition to TCR sequencing. Eight to ten patients achieved durable clinical benefit and approximately 19 did not. Pretreatment blood TCR-seq was available for about 28 patients, at least one posttreatment blood collection was obtained for roughly 24 patients, and tumor TCR-seq was available for roughly 24 patients.

CDR1 and CDR2 (KGHSH, LQKENI) derive from the germline V gene. Compared with germline, V lacks 3 bases and J lacks 0 bases; bases without a gene match: 4. There are 16 amino acids in the CDR3, from cysteine to phenylalanine inclusive. This entry keeps only the CDR3 DNA: 48 bases, framed from base 1. On the study overall, not on this receptor specifically: A pretreatment peripheral blood TCR clonality below the median was linked to improved progression-free and overall survival. Because the sample size was small (n of about 27) and many exploratory analyses were performed, the results are intended to be hypothesis-generating. Among patients with durable benefit, tumor-associated TCR clones showed greater expansion in peripheral blood 3 weeks after treatment started (n of about 21, p = 0.022).

Worth noting for this clone: Its antigen is not yet known. Within one base of it there is no much larger clone, and no base qualities were kept.

A cohort of around 28 patients with locally advanced or metastatic urothelial carcinoma, treated at Memorial Sloan Kettering on a trial protocol, was included. Peripheral blood mononuclear cells were collected pretreatment and during treatment, with between 1 and 8 total time points obtained per patient. The Qiagen DNeasy Blood extraction kit was used to purify genomic DNA from total PBMCs and tumor samples. PBMCs were collected pretreatment and during treatment and were isolated and stored as previously described. To estimate absolute template abundance from read counts, synthetic TCR analog templates were spiked into each PCR. The immunoSEQ assay used bias-controlled V and J gene primers to amplify TCRbeta CDR3 regions from genomic DNA. Rearranged TCRbeta segments were sequenced at approximately 20X coverage. The paper's processing steps were these. Sequencing errors were corrected by clustering, and CDR3s were annotated against IMGT so that V, D and J genes could be assigned. Out-of-frame and stop-codon sequences were excluded, and only productive TCRbeta rearrangements were used in downstream analyses. To compute clonality, Shannon entropy was normalized by the log of the number of unique productive sequences and then subtracted from one. Clones differing between time points or between blood and tumor were identified by Fisher's exact test with Benjamini-Hochberg correction at adjusted p below 0.01. TCRdb holds this immuneACCESS table with in-frame rearrangements only. Some clones are missing; in checked studies, unresolved V genes explain under half, and the rest has no known cause. Clone size and the V and J calls come from that table; the DNA yielded D and trimming. This sample lists tens of thousands of clones; around 80% were detected once. The ten biggest clones cover 3.2% of the sample.

This sequence was found in a man between 65 and 80 years old with urothelial cancer. Here the sequenced sample was PBMCs, taken around atezolizumab (anti-PD-L1) treatment. The rearranged segments are TRBV18 and TRBJ1-3; 8 nucleotides in the junction match TRBD1. The CDR3 in this case is CASSPDRGPSGNTIYF. The bases are TGTGCCAGCTCACCCGACAGGGGACCCTCTGGAAACACCATATATTTT.